This TCR beta chain was identified during a study of CD4 T cells in relation to SARS-CoV-2 and coronaviruses. V lost 0 bases and J 6 bases, leaving 13 bases between the germline ends. There are 14 residues in the CDR3. Germline V gene data show CDR1 as SGHDT and CDR2 as YYEEEE. Before the COVID-19 pandemic, during about 2011-2019, CD4+ T cells were taken from unexposed donors. The cells were cultured for approximately 10 days before CD4+ T cells were isolated. Sequenced by immunoSEQ multiplex PCR; TCRdb stores in-frame clones only, minus some. The table includes about 18,000 clones, over 65% detected once. A note on this clone: Its antigen is currently unknown.

The chain uses TRBV5-6 and TRBJ2-7; D call uncertain. The sequenced sample consisted of CD4+ T cells from PBMCs, cultured in vitro. The TCR sequence derives from a human donor in good health. DNA of the CDR3: TGTGCCAGCAGCTTGGGGTTGGCAACGGGCGAGCAGTACTTC. This encodes CASSLGLATGEQYF.